The present TCR beta chain was sequenced within a study of blood T cells in healthy people across ages. Study-wide results and caveats: Percentage of naive T cells showed a strong correlation with TCR beta diversity.

The extraction recovered at least 5.5 micrograms of total RNA per sample. This clonotype was found a few times. The antigen is undetermined. Then a second PCR, running roughly 7 to 12 cycles, was carried out with a sample-barcoded 5' primer and a J-beta primer mix. Each CDR3 protein is one row after TCRdb ran MiXCR on the 5' RACE reads. The data hold roughly 500,000 distinct CDR3 sequences, with 27% observed a single time. Germline V gene data show CDR1 as SGHDT and CDR2 as YYEEEE. This CDR3 spans 14 amino acids. V was pared by 5 bases and J by 2 bases, with 8 bases between. Source material: blood. The genes are TRBV5-6 and TRBJ2-6, with D tentatively TRBD1 (5 bases). The TCR sequence derives from a woman aged 65 to 85 in good health. The CDR3 loop reads CASRGLTGANVLTF. CDR3 in DNA: TGTGCCAGCAGGGGGCTCACTGGGGCCAACGTCCTGACTTTC. The full variable domain, in which reference TRBV5-6 and TRBJ2-6 provide the parts outside the CDR3, is DAGVTQSPTHLIKTRGQQVTLRCSPKSGHDTVSWYQQALGQGPQFIFQYYEEEERQRGNFPDRFSGHQFPNYSSELNVNALLLGDSALYLCASRGLTGANVLTFGAGSRLTVL.